This TCR beta chain emerged from a study of cytomegalovirus exposure and HLA in healthy donors. Primers for the PCR totalled 60 Vbeta and 13 Jbeta. As processed by the authors: Around 80 million unique TCR beta chains, around 11 million of them shared, were counted by a later analysis. The method was immunoSEQ multiplex PCR; TCRdb's version includes in-frame clones alone and lacks a portion of them. That table furnishes V, J and clone size, whereas the DNA furnished D and trimming. This table holds some 140,000 clones, approximately 83% found once. Overall study findings and caveats: As was reported, the HLA-A and HLA-B alleles of most subjects were accurately predicted from TCR beta sequences.

V lost 4 bases and J lost 2; bases outside the gene matches: 11. Germline lookup yields CDR1 SGDLS and CDR2 YYNGEE. This CDR3 spans 17 amino acids. As regards this clone: Its antigen is as yet unknown.

This receptor was obtained from a man between 35 and 55 years old in good health and CMV-seronegative. The sample was PBMCs. This chain links TRBV9 with TRBJ1-5, with TRBD1 matching over 8 bases. The CDR3 bases are TGTGCCAGCAGCCCTGGACAGGGAGGAGTCGGCAATCAGCCCCAGCATTTT. It specifies CASSPGQGGVGNQPQHF.